This T cell receptor beta chain was captured by sequencing in a study of cytomegalovirus exposure and HLA in healthy donors (dated by TCRdb to the late 2010s). Notes on the research overall: In an earlier analysis of approximately 640 of the donors, 276 Gb of sequence data and 117 million unique TCR beta sequences from 150 million to 200 million T cells were reported. An early release that covered around 590 HLA-typed donors contained about 300 gigabases of sequencing data and about 93 million unique TCR sequences. Among the roughly 400 genotyped donors, around 81% belonged to the genetic ancestry cluster associated with self-reported Caucasian donors. The study aimed to test whether signatures of past pathogen exposure could be identified by cataloging public T cell receptors. Using immunosequencing, the study profiled T cell repertoires from 550 to 750 subjects and related those repertoires to cytomegalovirus serostatus. Along with the approximately 600-subject first cohort, a separate validation cohort of over a hundred different subjects was used. To predict cytomegalovirus infection status, the study brought together high-throughput TCR immunosequencing, statistical association of individual TCRs with disease status, and machine learning. To study patterns of TCR occurrence, a later analysis re-analyzed previously published TCR beta repertoires from under 750 donors and added high-resolution HLA genotyping. Rather than drawing on any new phenotypic data, the later analysis identified candidate immune exposures from TCR beta sequences and the way those sequences occurred across donors. To decide whether each TCR beta V gene segment behaved as functional or pseudogenic, an earlier analysis of some 600 of the donors relied on high-throughput TCR beta sequencing. Donor age, sex, ethnicity and CMV serostatus were collected together with the repertoire data. A later genetic analysis took genome-wide SNP genotypes for about 60% of the roughly 670 donors and used that subset as a discovery cohort. Every repertoire in the discovery cohort had been generated on one and the same sequencing platform. Both class I and class II loci were covered by HLA typing, at four-digit resolution. The number of donors typed differed by locus, with about 629-640 for A, B, C, DRB1 and DQB1, more than 500 for DQA1, 600 to 610 for DPA1, and around 450 for DPB1. Because of strong linkage in the cohort, five DR-DQ haplotypes were treated as single units for association and clustering. On average, around 240,000 unique TCR beta nucleotide sequences were sequenced per donor among 398 genotyped donors of the cohort, with about 17% of those sequences being non-productive.

Concerning this clone: Its antigen target is currently unknown. No clone much larger than this one lies a single base away; base qualities are absent.

Study-wide conclusions, independent of this receptor: A further reported finding was that TCR beta sequences accurately predicted the HLA-A and HLA-B alleles for most subjects in the first cohort. In a later analysis, HLA-associated TCR beta chains were found to be more clonally expanded and to have lower generation probabilities than equally common non-associated chains. Sequencing depth was assumed to be roughly uniform across donors in the presence/absence analyses, though that assumption may not hold. It was suggested by the authors that the approach could potentially be generalized to other disease states and immunological phenotypes. In a later analysis, TCR association rates were found to vary across HLA loci, with the most associated TCRs seen for DRB1 alleles and the fewest for HLA-C alleles. In this cohort, only TCR beta chains were sequenced, and detectable features were limited by the absence of alpha or paired-chain data. Immune exposure information for the cohort was limited to CMV serostatus. Compared with the approximately 600-donor mean, donors in an Asian-associated ancestry cluster had fewer N-insertions in productive TCRs, according to a later genetic analysis. Broadly in line with IMGT annotations, most TCR beta V segments showed up in productive rearrangements about 90% or about 30% of the time in an earlier analysis of roughly 590 of the donors. A cluster of highly shared sequence variants was judged likely to represent a technical artifact of the sequencing pipeline. V-gene and J-gene trimming of TCR beta chains was associated with a missense DCLRE1C variant in a later genetic analysis, and the association was replicated in an independent cohort. According to a later analysis, parvovirus B19, influenza, CMV and Epstein-Barr virus appeared linked to several top co-occurrence clusters. Because the 87-base-pair reads could not distinguish some IMGT-functional V segments, including TRBV6-2 and TRBV6-3, those segments were excluded. Across donors, most TCR sequences were observed very rarely, whereas some public TCRs were present in many individuals. At a false discovery rate of 0.05, a later analysis linked 15,000 to 20,000 TCR beta sequences to specific HLA alleles. The study gave a list of some 150 TCR beta chains associated with cytomegalovirus. When HLA alleles, especially DR and DQ, strongly co-occurred, TCR associations were difficult to assign to individual alleles. Correlated functional status among segregating V segments might reflect linkage disequilibrium, but an unknown experimental factor could not be ruled out. Because some donors lacked HLA typing at each locus, the association tests relied only on the typed subset. The classifier was reported to diagnose cytomegalovirus status with high specificity and sensitivity in both the original cohort and the validation cohort. In vitro tests confirmed that a few of the cytomegalovirus-associated TCR beta chains recognize cytomegalovirus antigens. Because counts were too low, around 17 rarely observed V segments, including chromosome 9 orphons, were left out of the earlier analysis of a few hundred of the donors. A later analysis found that most CMV-associated TCR beta chains appeared HLA-restricted, with HLA associations seemingly driven largely by CMV exposure.

The cohort consisted of hundreds of healthy bone marrow donors. At the time of sampling, all cohort members were nominally healthy, though unrecorded immune exposures were likely present. The donor tested CMV seropositive, placing the donor among the 289 seropositive members of the cohort. A peripheral blood sample was collected from each donor, and TCR beta sequencing was performed on peripheral blood mononuclear cells. The Qiagen DNeasy Blood Extraction Kit was used to extract genomic DNA from the blood cell samples. Libraries came from the immunoSEQ multiplex PCR assay. For the multiplex PCR, a mixture combining 60 forward primers for TCR Vbeta segments and 13 reverse primers for TCR Jbeta segments was used. A multiplex PCR assay on genomic DNA amplified the CDR3 region of rearranged TCR beta genes. The Illumina HiSeq System was used to sequence the amplified TCR beta libraries as 87-base-pair reads. The original pipeline was this. A later analysis counted some 74 million unique TCR beta chains across the 666 repertoires, and around 9.9 million of these chains were shared by at least two donors. Raw reads were error-corrected and collapsed into unique sequences by a nearest-neighbor algorithm in which closely related sequences were merged to remove PCR and sequencing errors. To assign V, D and J gene segments, CDR3 sequences were aligned to IMGT reference sequences. For a sequence to be retained, a match of at least six nucleotides to both a V gene segment and a J gene segment was required. Rearrangements were classified as productive when the CDR3 lacked stop codons and remained in frame with V and J, and all other rearrangements were classified as non-productive. CDR3 was defined according to IMGT convention as the region running from the second conserved V-encoded cysteine to the conserved J-encoded phenylalanine. The earlier analysis of some 580 of the donors excluded any sequence lacking an unambiguous match to a single V gene segment. In an earlier analysis of several hundred of the donors, V segments were called functional above 56.7% productive rearrangements and were called segregating when the between-donor standard deviation exceeded 5%. A statistical classification framework was built for diagnosing cytomegalovirus status from the catalog of TCR beta chain sequences. A later analysis assigned V and J genes by comparing TCR nucleotide sequences with IMGT/GENE-DB human TR gene sequences. A later analysis assigned CDR3 sequences and most-parsimonious VDJ recombination scenarios with the TCRdist pipeline. In a later analysis, every TCR beta chain was defined by the combination of its CDR3 amino acid sequence and its V-gene family, and reads without a unique V-gene family were dropped. A later analysis removed 600 or so highly shared, low-generation-probability nucleotide sequences to deal with suspected cross-contamination and a sequencing artifact. A later analysis calculated a clonal expansion index for each public chain from normalized within-repertoire ranks of inferred template counts. Generation probabilities in a later analysis came from a VDJ recombination model fitted to out-of-frame rearrangements, and those results were checked against IGoR. A later analysis scored TCR-TCR, TCR-HLA and TCR-CMV co-occurrence with hypergeometric tests, applying a repertoire-size bias correction to TCR pairs. A later analysis estimated false discovery rates by permuting HLA or CMV assignments 20 times. A later analysis grouped co-occurring TCRs with DBSCAN, adding TCRdist sequence similarity when clustering within HLA-allele-positive subsets. Repertoires with fewer than 30,000 or more than 120,000 public chains, plus five repertoires with anomalous nucleotide sharing, were excluded from co-occurrence clustering. TCRdb obtained this table from immuneACCESS and retained in-frame rearrangements with V and J assigned. These tables miss some clones; where compared with another copy, unresolved V genes account for less than half of the shortfall, and the remainder is unexplained. That table gives V, J and clone size, and the DNA gave D and trimming. For this sample the table gives some 65,000 clones, of which around 80% were detected only once. 3% of the sample comes from the top ten.

CDR1 SGHNT and CDR2 YYREEE were looked up in the germline V gene (reference sequence). The CDR3 runs 16 amino acids, cysteine and phenylalanine included. This entry keeps only the CDR3 DNA: 48 bases, framed from base 1. V and J are trimmed by 4 bases and 5 bases, and the gene matches miss 12 bases of the junction. Here the chain combines TRBV5-4 and TRBJ2-4, and TRBD2 matches 7 of the central bases. The receptor was isolated from a girl aged 10 to 17 in good health and CMV-seropositive. Specimen: PBMCs. The CDR3 protein is CASSPAPAGAENIQYF. The nucleotides read TGTGCCAGCAGCCCGGCGCCGGCGGGAGCAGAAAACATTCAGTACTTC.